These T cell receptor beta chains were read from a single sample in a study of cytomegalovirus exposure and HLA in healthy donors. The repertoire was sequenced with immunoSEQ multiplex PCR; TCRdb's copy has only in-frame clones and lacks some. The table lists about 200,000 clones, with approximately 0.74% in the top ten. Sequenced sample: PBMCs. The source of these receptors is a boy between 10 and 17 years old in good health and CMV-seronegative. Each CDR3 is given without its conserved first and last residue.

TRBV6-1,TRBJ1-5,ASSEVLRQGQPQH
TRBV2,TRBJ1-1,ASSLQGPTVNTEAF
TRBV19,TRBJ2-3,ASSRGGDTQY
TRBV4-3,TRBJ2-5,ASSQLGTVQETQY
TRBV7-9,TRBJ2-7,ASSYGQAYEQY
TRBV11-2,TRBJ2-3,ASSFAGMSTDTQY
TRBV11-2,TRBJ1-2,ASSKRDSIDYGYT
TRBV11-2,TRBJ2-2,ASSLASRLGELF
TRBV27,TRBJ2-5,ASSSSGAVETQY
TRBV11-3,TRBJ1-1,ASSVRGNTEAF
TRBV7-7,TRBJ2-1,ASSRLAGGGGEQF
TRBV27,TRBJ1-6,ASSLEPGNSPLH
TRBV25-1,TRBJ2-2,ASSIFEGTGELF
TRBV28,TRBJ2-4,ASSLSDIQY
TRBV30,TRBJ1-4,AWSPGVGEKLF
TRBV28,TRBJ2-5,ASSHRDNWTQY